This entry lists 29 T cell receptor beta chains sequenced from one sample in a study of shared clonotypes between healthy human individuals. The repertoire was sequenced with immunoSEQ multiplex PCR; TCRdb's copy has only in-frame clones and lacks some. The sample gives over a million clones, about 75% of which show up once; about 1.5% is in the top ten. Sequencing was carried out using memory CD4+ T cells sorted from blood. Stated subset: CD45RA-negative fraction. The receptors stem from a young man in good health.

The chain carries TRBV30 and TRBJ1-2; no definite D call. The CDR3 sequence is 12 residues long. The V and J ends lost 5 bases and 5 bases respectively, with 12 bases between them. The germline V gene has CDR1 GTSNPN and CDR2 SVGIG (reference sequence). The CDR3 nucleotides are TGTGCCTGGGCGCGCCTCTTTTATGGCTACACCTTC. It translates to CAWARLFYGYTF.

CDR3 DNA sequence: TGCGCCAGCAGCTTGGCTGGAGCTTTGGAGGGCACGTACGAGCAGTACTTC. This codes for CASSLAGALEGTYEQYF. This chain connects TRBV5-1 to TRBJ2-7; maybe TRBD2 (6 bases). The CDR3 sequence is 17 residues long. CDR1 is SGHRS, CDR2 YFSETQ, per germline. The germline V and J ends were trimmed by 0 bases and 4 bases, with 20 bases remaining between them. Looking up the rest from reference TRBV5-1 and TRBJ2-7 gives the full variable domain: KAGVTQTPRYLIKTRGQQVTLSCSPISGHRSVSWYQQTPGQGLQFLFEYFSETQRNKGNFPGRFSGRQFSNSRSEMNVSTLELGDSALYLCASSLAGALEGTYEQYFGPGTRLTVT.

V is TRBV6-1 and J is TRBJ2-7; 7 bases match TRBD1. The CDR3 length is 13 residues. Germline V gene data show CDR1 as MNHNS and CDR2 as SASEGT. V shed 8 bases and J 7 bases; nucleotides not matched to a gene: 11. The CDR3 sequence is CASYETGSWEQYF. The CDR3 DNA is TGTGCCAGCTACGAGACAGGGTCATGGGAGCAGTACTTC.

V usage is TRBV28 and J usage is TRBJ2-7; D uncertain. This CDR3 has 12 amino acids. V dropped 6 bases and J dropped 0 bases, with 6 bases sitting between them. Germline lookup yields CDR1 MDHEN and CDR2 SYDVKM. The CDR3 DNA follows: TGTGCCAGCAGGGGTCGCTCCTACGAGCAGTACTTC. Its protein product is CASRGRSYEQYF.

This chain uses TRBV19 with TRBJ2-1, with TRBD2 identical over 11 bases. Losses at the gene ends were 6 bases for V and 8 bases for J; bases not matched to a gene: 9. The CDR3 sequence is 15 residues long. Germline-derived CDR1 and CDR2 are LNHDA and SQIVND (reference sequence). CDR3 amino acids: CASRLTSGSLHEQFF. Here the CDR3 DNA reads TGTGCCAGTAGATTAACTAGCGGGAGTCTCCATGAGCAGTTCTTC.

The chain couples TRBV19 to TRBJ2-3; no reliable D call. Germline CDR1 reads LNHDA; CDR2 reads SQIVND (reference sequence). The CDR3 has 14 amino acids. V lost 2 bases, J lost 6 bases, and 12 bases lay in between. This CDR3 is CASSINPRVDTQYF. The CDR3 nucleotides are TGTGCCAGTAGTATAAACCCTAGAGTGGATACGCAGTATTTT.

This clone was seen more than once but under ten times. V is TRBV28 and J is TRBJ1-1; no firm D call. The CDR3 has 13 amino acids. The germline V gene encodes CDR1 MDHEN and CDR2 SYDVKM. Deletions cut 4 bases from V and 11 bases from J, with 17 bases between. The CDR3 bases are TGTGCCAGCAGTTCACGTTCGGGCCCGTGGGCTTTCTTT. This sequence encodes CASSSRSGPWAFF. The full variable domain, its missing parts supplied by reference TRBV28 and TRBJ1-1, is DVKVTQSSRYLVKRTGEKVFLECVQDMDHENMFWYRQDPGLGLRLIYFSYDVKMKEKGDIPEGYSVSREKKERFSLILESASTNQTSMYLCASSSRSGPWAFFGQGTRLTVV.

The sample holds one count of this clone. V usage is TRBV5-1 and J usage is TRBJ1-3; TRBD1 aligns across 8 bases. V gave up 2 bases and J gave up 4 bases; unmatched junction bases: 5. The CDR3 runs to 15 residues. In germline, CDR1 is SGHRS, CDR2 YFSETQ. CDR3 sequence reads: CASSFSGGQGNTIYF. For the CDR3, the DNA is TGCGCCAGCAGCTTCTCAGGGGGCCAGGGAAACACCATATATTTT.

The V call is TRBV6-1, the J call TRBJ1-5, with D hard to call. Germline CDR1 is MNHNS and CDR2 is SASEGT. The CDR3 has 12 amino acids. V dropped 4 bases and J dropped 5 bases, with 6 bases sitting between them. CDR3 nucleotides: TGTGCCAGCAGTGCCAATTATCAGCCCCAGCATTTT. As protein: CASSANYQPQHF.

The J gene is TRBJ2-1, the V gene TRBV2; the D gene is possibly TRBD2 (5 bases). CDR1 and CDR2 from the germline V gene are SNHLY and FYNNEI. V lost 3 bases to trimming and J lost 3 bases, with 12 bases between them. This CDR3 spans 15 amino acids. Here the CDR3 DNA reads TGTGCCAGCAGTGATTTGGGGAGTCGCTACAATGAGCAGTTCTTC. Translation: CASSDLGSRYNEQFF.

The chain carries TRBV6-5 and TRBJ2-7; tentatively, D is TRBD2 (6 bases). The CDR3 has 13 amino acids. Germline lookup yields CDR1 MNHEY and CDR2 SVGAGI. Trimming removed 6 bases at V and 6 bases at J, with 15 bases between. In nucleotides, the CDR3 is TGTGCCAGCAGACCGGGGACTTCTGGCGAGCAGTACTTC. Translation: CASRPGTSGEQYF.

The rearrangement links TRBV15 to TRBJ2-1; the D is unclear. This CDR3 is built from 15 residues. Germline CDR1 is LNHNV and CDR2 is YYDKDF (reference sequence). V was cut by 0 bases and J by 0 bases, with 6 bases left in between. CDR3 DNA: TGTGCCACCAGCAGAGACAGTAGCTCCTACAATGAGCAGTTCTTC. This gives the protein CATSRDSSSYNEQFF. Full variable domain (missing parts from reference TRBV15 and TRBJ2-1): DAMVIQNPRYQVTQFGKPVTLSCSQTLNHNVMYWYQQKSSQAPKLLFHYYDKDFNNEADTPDNFQSRRPNTSFCFLDIRSPGLGDTAMYLCATSRDSSSYNEQFFGPGTRLTVL.

The V and J genes are TRBV18 and TRBJ1-6; TRBD1 agrees at 8 bases. With V trimmed by 4 bases and J by 7 bases, 3 bases remained unmatched. Germline-derived CDR1 and CDR2 are KGHSH and LQKENI. This CDR3 is 14 amino acids long. The CDR3 nucleotides read TGTGCCAGCTCACTGCAGGGGGCGAATTCACCCCTCCACTTT. Protein sequence: CASSLQGANSPLHF.

This chain joins TRBV5-1 and TRBJ2-6; no clear D gene. Germline CDR1 SGHRS, CDR2 YFSETQ. Deletions cut 0 bases from V and 4 bases from J, with 8 bases between. The CDR3 has 15 residues. The CDR3 DNA reads as TGCGCCAGCAGCTTGGGGCCGGAGGGGGCCAACGTCCTGACTTTC. It is translated as CASSLGPEGANVLTF.

There are many counts of this clone. This chain connects TRBV7-9 to TRBJ1-1; maybe TRBD1 (5 bases). The CDR3 is 15 amino acids. Germline V lookup: CDR1 SEHNR, CDR2 FQNEAQ (reference sequence). Trimming pared 4 bases from V and 3 bases from J, leaving 15 bases between. DNA of the CDR3: TGTGCCAGCAGCTCGTCGGGGCCCGGGGACACTGAAGCTTTCTTT. Protein: CASSSSGPGDTEAFF.

Worth noting for this clone: Other DNA sequences in the sample encode the same CDR3. The chain couples TRBV30 to TRBJ2-1, with 7 bases fitting TRBD2. V was clipped by 0 bases and J by 7 bases; unmatched bases: 3. The germline V gene encodes CDR1 GTSNPN and CDR2 SVGIG (reference sequence). The CDR3 consists of 13 residues. The CDR3 DNA reads as TGTGCCTGGAGTGTATGGGGGGGAAATGAGCAGTTCTTC. It translates to CAWSVWGGNEQFF.

This chain connects TRBV19 to TRBJ1-5; perhaps TRBD1 as D (5 bases). There are 14 residues in the CDR3. The germline CDR1 and CDR2 sequences are LNHDA and SQIVND (reference sequence). The germline V and J ends were trimmed by 5 bases and 3 bases, with 11 bases remaining between them. CDR3 residues: CASSQTASNQPQHF. Written as DNA, the CDR3 is TGTGCCAGTAGTCAGACAGCCTCCAATCAGCCCCAGCATTTT.

The genes are TRBV7-8 and TRBJ2-7; D perhaps matches TRBD2 (6 bases). The V end lost 5 bases, the J end lost 5 bases, and 31 bases lay between the germline ends. This CDR3 has 19 amino acids. Germline V gene lookup returns CDR1 SGHVS and CDR2 FQNEAQ. The CDR3 bases are TGTGCCAGCAGCCCCCCCGGGCGGGGTGTTTTTTATCCTTTCGACGAGCAGTACTTC. Its protein product is CASSPPGRGVFYPFDEQYF.

The chain recombines TRBV14 with TRBJ1-2; D is uncertain. CDR1 SGHDN and CDR2 FVKESK come from the germline V gene. The V end was cut by 3 bases, the J end by 2 bases, with 7 bases between. CDR3 length equals 13 residues. CDR3 region: CASSQRPNYGYTF. In DNA form, the CDR3 reads TGTGCCAGCAGCCAGAGGCCAAACTATGGCTACACCTTC.

This clone has only a few counts. The V gene is TRBV9, the J gene TRBJ2-1; D gene uncertain. This CDR3 contains 13 residues. Germline CDR1 reads SGDLS; CDR2 reads YYNGEE. The ends were cut back, 3 bases at V and 9 bases at J, with 13 bases in the middle. This CDR3 is CASSAPALSEQFF. CDR3 sequence (DNA): TGTGCCAGCAGCGCCCCCGCCCTGAGTGAGCAGTTCTTC.

The chain recombines TRBV7-9 with TRBJ1-1; D might be TRBD1 (5 bases). Germline loops: CDR1 SEHNR, CDR2 FQNEAQ (reference sequence). Trimming removed 5 bases at V and 8 bases at J, with 12 bases between. This CDR3 comprises 12 residues. This CDR3 is CASSPQRGEAFF. The CDR3 nucleotides are TGTGCCAGCAGCCCCCAACGGGGGGAAGCTTTCTTT.

The CDR3 sequence is CSVVVGVPTEAFF. In DNA form, the CDR3 reads TGCAGCGTTGTTGTAGGAGTCCCCACTGAAGCTTTCTTT. The chain carries TRBV29-1 and TRBJ1-1; D is ambiguous. CDR3 length equals 13 residues. Germline loops: CDR1 SQVTM, CDR2 ANQGSEA. Trimming took 4 bases from V and 4 from J, leaving 13 bases between them.

The J gene is TRBJ2-1, the V gene TRBV10-3, with 10 bases fitting TRBD2. Germline V CDR1 and CDR2: ENHRY, SYGVKD. The trim removed 6 bases at V and 7 bases at J, leaving 12 bases unmatched. This CDR3 has 16 residues. The CDR3: CAISEFLAGEGNEQFF. CDR3 nucleotide sequence: TGTGCCATCAGCGAATTCCTAGCGGGAGAAGGTAATGAGCAGTTCTTC.

V is TRBV7-6 and J is TRBJ2-7, with TRBD1 as a possible D gene (7 bases). V gave up 1 base and J gave up 4 bases, with 11 bases separating them. Germline assignment: CDR1 SGHVS and CDR2 FNYEAQ. CDR3 length: 14 residues. The DNA of the CDR3 is TGTGCCAGCAGCTTAGGACAGGGAGGATACGAGCAGTACTTC. Its protein is CASSLGQGGYEQYF.

A single count supports this clone. The chain couples TRBV30 to TRBJ2-5, with D possibly matching TRBD1 (6 bases). CDR3 size: 13 residues. Between the trimmed V and J ends, which lost 1 base and 5 bases, there was a span of 11 bases. Germline CDR1 reads GTSNPN; CDR2 reads SVGIG (reference sequence). CDR3 loop: CAWSAGTFETQYF. The CDR3 DNA reads TGTGCCTGGAGTGCGGGGACATTCGAGACCCAGTACTTC.

The chain joins TRBV14 to TRBJ2-2; possible D gene TRBD1, 5 bases. The CDR3 extends over 14 amino acids. Germline CDR1 reads SGHDN; CDR2 reads FVKESK. Trimming took 4 bases from V and 4 from J, leaving 10 bases between them. DNA of the CDR3: TGTGCCAGCAGCCTCGGGCAGGGCACCGGGGAGCTGTTTTTT. Translated: CASSLGQGTGELFF.

The J gene is TRBJ1-1, the V gene TRBV19; a weak D match, TRBD1 (5 bases). CDR1 is LNHDA, CDR2 SQIVND, per germline (reference sequence). There are 16 residues in the CDR3. The germline V and J ends were trimmed by 3 bases and 1 base, with 15 bases remaining between them. The CDR3 spells CASSMIAGTGNTEAFF. The CDR3 DNA sequence: TGTGCCAGTAGTATGATTGCCGGGACTGGGAACACTGAAGCTTTCTTT.

This chain uses TRBV5-1 with TRBJ1-1, with D tentatively TRBD1 (6 bases). The V and J ends lost 4 bases and 10 bases respectively, with 17 bases between them. CDR1 is SGHRS, CDR2 YFSETQ, per germline. The CDR3 is 13 amino acids. CDR3 in amino acids: CASSVTGKGVAFF. CDR3 sequence (DNA): TGCGCCAGCAGCGTAACAGGGAAGGGGGTAGCTTTCTTT.

A note on this clone: A far larger clone is one base from this, pointing to a likely read error. The genes are TRBV6-1 and TRBJ1-2; TRBD1 is a possible D gene (6 bases). V shed 6 bases and J shed 5 bases, with 10 bases lying between them. Per the germline V gene, CDR1 is MNHNS and CDR2 is SASEGT. This CDR3 has 12 residues. This chain's CDR3 is CASSVDSYGYTF. CDR3 DNA sequence: TGTGCCAGCAGCGTGGACAGTTATGGCTACACCTTC.